Detailed here is one T cell receptor (beta chain). Its antigen is unidentified. This record comes from a study of T cell responses to AZD1222 COVID-19 vaccine. V gave up 3 bases and J gave up 8 bases, with 8 bases separating them. Germline V CDR1 and CDR2: SGHAT, FQNNGV. The CDR3 is made up of 13 amino acids. Here immunoSEQ multiplex PCR was the method, and the copy in TCRdb shows in-frame clones only, minus some. The sample holds about 100,000 clones, around 90% seen once. Study-wide findings and caveats: Without day 14 samples, only post-peak T cell repertoires were studied. With two AZD1222 doses given, Spike-specific TCR breadth and depth both rose. Recipients of AZD1222 seropositive at baseline numbered only 5 or 6.

The clonotype was recovered from an adult in good health. Sequences were derived from peripheral blood, sampled on day 0 of AZD1222 vaccination. The gene calls are TRBV11-2 and TRBJ1-6; D is unclear. The CDR3 DNA sequence: TGTGCCAGCAGCTTCGTTGGGGATTCACCCCTCCACTTT. As protein: CASSFVGDSPLHF. Supplemented by reference TRBV11-2 and TRBJ1-6, the full variable domain reads EAGVAQSPRYKIIEKRQSVAFWCNPISGHATLYWYQQILGQGPKLLIQFQNNGVVDDSQLPKDRFSAERLKGVDSTLKIQPAKLEDSAVYLCASSFVGDSPLHFGNGTRLTVT.